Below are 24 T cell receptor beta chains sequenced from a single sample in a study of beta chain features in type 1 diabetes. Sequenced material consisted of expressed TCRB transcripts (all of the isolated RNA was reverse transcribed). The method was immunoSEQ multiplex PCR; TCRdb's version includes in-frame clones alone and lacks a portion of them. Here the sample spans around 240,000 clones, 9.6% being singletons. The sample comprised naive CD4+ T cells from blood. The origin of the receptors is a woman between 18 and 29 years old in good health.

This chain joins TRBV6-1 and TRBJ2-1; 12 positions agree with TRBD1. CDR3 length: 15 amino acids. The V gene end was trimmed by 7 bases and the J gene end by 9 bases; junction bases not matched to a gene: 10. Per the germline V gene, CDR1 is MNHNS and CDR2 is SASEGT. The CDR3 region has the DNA TGTGCCAGCAAGAGTACGGGACAGGGGGCAAGTGAGCAGTTCTTC. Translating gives CASKSTGQGASEQFF.

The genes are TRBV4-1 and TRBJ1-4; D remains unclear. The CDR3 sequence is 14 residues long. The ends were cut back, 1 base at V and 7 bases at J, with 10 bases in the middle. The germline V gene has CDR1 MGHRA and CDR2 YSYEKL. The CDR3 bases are TGCGCCAGCAGCCAAGCGTTGGCAGTTGAAAAACTGTTTTTT. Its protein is CASSQALAVEKLFF.

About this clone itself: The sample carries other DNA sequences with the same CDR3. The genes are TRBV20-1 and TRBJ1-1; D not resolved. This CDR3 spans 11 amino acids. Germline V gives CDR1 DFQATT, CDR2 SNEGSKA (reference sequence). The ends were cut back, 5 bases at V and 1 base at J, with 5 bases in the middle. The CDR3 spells CSARENTEAFF. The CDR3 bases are TGCAGTGCTCGCGAGAACACTGAAGCTTTCTTT.

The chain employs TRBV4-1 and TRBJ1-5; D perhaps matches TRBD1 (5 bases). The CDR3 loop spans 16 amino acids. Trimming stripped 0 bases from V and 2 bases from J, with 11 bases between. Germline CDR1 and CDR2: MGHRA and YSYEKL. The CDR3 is CASSQDPPTGNQPQHF. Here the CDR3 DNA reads TGCGCCAGCAGCCAAGATCCCCCGACAGGCAATCAGCCCCAGCATTTT.

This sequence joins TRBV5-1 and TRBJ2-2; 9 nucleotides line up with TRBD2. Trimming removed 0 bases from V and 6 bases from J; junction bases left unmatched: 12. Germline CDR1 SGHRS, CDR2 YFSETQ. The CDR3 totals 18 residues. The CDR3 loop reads CASSLGLAGGQPSGELFF. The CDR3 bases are TGCGCCAGCAGCTTGGGACTGGCGGGGGGGCAACCTTCCGGGGAGCTGTTTTTT.

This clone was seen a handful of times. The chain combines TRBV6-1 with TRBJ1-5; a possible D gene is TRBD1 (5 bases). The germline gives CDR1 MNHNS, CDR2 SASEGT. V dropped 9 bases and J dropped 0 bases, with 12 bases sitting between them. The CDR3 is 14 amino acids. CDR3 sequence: CASSQGYSNQPQHF. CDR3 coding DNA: TGTGCCAGTAGCCAGGGCTATAGCAATCAGCCCCAGCATTTT.

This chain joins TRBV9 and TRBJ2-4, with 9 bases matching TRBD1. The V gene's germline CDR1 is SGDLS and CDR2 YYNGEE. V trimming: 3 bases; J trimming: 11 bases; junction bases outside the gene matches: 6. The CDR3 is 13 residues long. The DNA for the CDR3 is TGTGCCAGCAGCGCCGGACAGGGGCTCCTTCAGTACTTC. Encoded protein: CASSAGQGLLQYF.

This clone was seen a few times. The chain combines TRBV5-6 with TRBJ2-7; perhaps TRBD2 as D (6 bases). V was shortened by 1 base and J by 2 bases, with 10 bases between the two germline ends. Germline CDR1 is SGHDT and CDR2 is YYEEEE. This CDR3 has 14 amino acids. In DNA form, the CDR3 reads TGTGCCAGCAGCTTGAATGGCGGGGCCTACGAGCAGTACTTC. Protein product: CASSLNGGAYEQYF.

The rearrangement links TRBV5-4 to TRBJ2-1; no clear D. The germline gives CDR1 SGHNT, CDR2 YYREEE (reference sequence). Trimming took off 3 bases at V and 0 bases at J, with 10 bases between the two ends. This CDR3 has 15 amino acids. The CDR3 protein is CASSSTSGSYNEQFF. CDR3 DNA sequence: TGTGCCAGCAGCTCGACCTCGGGCTCCTACAATGAGCAGTTCTTC.

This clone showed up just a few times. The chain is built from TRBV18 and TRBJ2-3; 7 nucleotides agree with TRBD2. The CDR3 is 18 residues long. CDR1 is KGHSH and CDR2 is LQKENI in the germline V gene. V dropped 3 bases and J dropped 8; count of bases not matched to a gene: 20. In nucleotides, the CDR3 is TGTGCCAGCTCACCTTTAAGTACAACTAGCGCCACAATGGGTACGCAGTATTTT. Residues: CASSPLSTTSATMGTQYF.

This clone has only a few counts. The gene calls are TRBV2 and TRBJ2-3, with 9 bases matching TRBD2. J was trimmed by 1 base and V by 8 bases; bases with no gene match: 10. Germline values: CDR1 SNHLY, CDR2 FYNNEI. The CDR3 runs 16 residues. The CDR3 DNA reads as TGTGCCAGCTCCAAGGCGGGAGGGCCGGGCACAGATACGCAGTATTTT. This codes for CASSKAGGPGTDTQYF. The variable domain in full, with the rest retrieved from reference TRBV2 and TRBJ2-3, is EPEVTQTPSHQVTQMGQEVILRCVPISNHLYFYWYRQILGQKVEFLVSFYNNEISEKSEIFDDQFSVERPDGSNFTLKIRSTKLEDSAMYFCASSKAGGPGTDTQYFGPGTRLTVL.

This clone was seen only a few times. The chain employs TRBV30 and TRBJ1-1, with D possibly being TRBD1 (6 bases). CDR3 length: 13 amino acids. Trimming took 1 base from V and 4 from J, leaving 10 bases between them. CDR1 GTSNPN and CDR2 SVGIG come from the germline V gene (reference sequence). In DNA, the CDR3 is TGTGCCTGGAGTGCCACAGGGATCACTGAAGCTTTCTTT. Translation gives CAWSATGITEAFF.

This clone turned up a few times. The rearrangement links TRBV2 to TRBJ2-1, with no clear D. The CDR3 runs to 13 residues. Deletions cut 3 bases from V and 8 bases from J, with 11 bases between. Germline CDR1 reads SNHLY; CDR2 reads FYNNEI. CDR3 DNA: TGTGCCAGCAGTGACGACTTGGGTGATGAGCAGTTCTTC. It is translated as CASSDDLGDEQFF.

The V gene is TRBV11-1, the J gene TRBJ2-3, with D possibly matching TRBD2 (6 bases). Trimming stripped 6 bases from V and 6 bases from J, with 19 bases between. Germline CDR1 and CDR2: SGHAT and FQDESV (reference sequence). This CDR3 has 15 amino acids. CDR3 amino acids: CASREGSGDVDTQYF. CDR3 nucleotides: TGTGCCAGCAGGGAGGGATCAGGAGACGTGGATACGCAGTATTTT.

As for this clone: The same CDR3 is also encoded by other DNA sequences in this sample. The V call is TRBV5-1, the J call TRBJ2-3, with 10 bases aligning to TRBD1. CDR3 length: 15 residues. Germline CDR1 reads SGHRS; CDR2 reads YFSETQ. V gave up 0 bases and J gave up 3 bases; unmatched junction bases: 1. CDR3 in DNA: TGCGCCAGCAGCTTGGGGGACAGGGGTACAGATACGCAGTATTTT. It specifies CASSLGDRGTDTQYF.

CDR3 in amino acids: CSVVASIIHDEQFF. In DNA form, the CDR3 reads TGCAGCGTTGTAGCCTCAATAATCCACGATGAGCAGTTCTTC. J is TRBJ2-1 and V is TRBV29-1; no reliable D call. V was clipped by 4 bases and J by 8 bases, with 18 bases between them. CDR1 SQVTM and CDR2 ANQGSEA come from the germline V gene. This CDR3 region has 14 residues.

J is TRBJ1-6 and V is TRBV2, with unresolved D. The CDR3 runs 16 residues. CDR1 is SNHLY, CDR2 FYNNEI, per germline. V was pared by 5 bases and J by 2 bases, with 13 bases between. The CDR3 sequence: CASSQDGDPYNSPLHF. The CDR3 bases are TGTGCCAGCAGTCAAGACGGTGATCCCTATAATTCACCCCTCCACTTT.

This CDR3 is CASLDRGKNQPQHF. Here the CDR3 DNA reads TGTGCTAGCCTTGACAGGGGGAAAAATCAGCCCCAGCATTTT. The chain has TRBV12-5 and TRBJ1-5, with 9 bases matching TRBD1. This CDR3 is 14 amino acids long. CDR1 and CDR2 from the germline V gene are LGHNT and FRNRAP. Trimming took 9 bases from V and 4 from J; bases not matched to a gene: 7. Using reference TRBV12-5 and TRBJ1-5 for the parts outside the CDR3, the full variable domain is DARVTQTPRHKVTEMGQEVTMRCQPILGHNTVFWYRQTMMQGLELLAYFRNRAPLDDSGMPKDRFSAEMPDATLATLKIQPSEPRDSAVYFCASLDRGKNQPQHFGDGTRLSIL.

CDR3 nucleotide sequence: TGTGCCAGCAGCCCGCGCAGCGGGTTAGTGGTCCCCACAGATACGCAGTATTTT. Its translation: CASSPRSGLVVPTDTQYF. V is TRBV5-6 and J is TRBJ2-3; TRBD2 is a possible D gene (6 bases). This CDR3 has 18 amino acids. With 4 bases removed from V and 2 bases from J, the gap between germline ends came to 23 bases. Germline V gene sequence: CDR1 SGHDT, CDR2 YYEEEE.

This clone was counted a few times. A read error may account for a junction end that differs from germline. Here the CDR3 DNA reads TGCGCCAGCCGCCAACAACAGGGGACCTCTGGAAACACCATATATTTT. Protein sequence: CASRQQQGTSGNTIYF. J is TRBJ1-3 and V is TRBV4-1, with TRBD1 matching over 7 bases. The CDR3 runs 16 residues. CDR1 and CDR2 (germline): MGHRA, YSYEKL.

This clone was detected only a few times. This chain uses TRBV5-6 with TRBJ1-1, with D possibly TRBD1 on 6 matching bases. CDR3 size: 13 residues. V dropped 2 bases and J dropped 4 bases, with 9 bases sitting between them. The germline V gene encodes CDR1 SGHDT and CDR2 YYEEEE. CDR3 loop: CASSLTGTTEAFF. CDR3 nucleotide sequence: TGTGCCAGCAGCTTAACAGGGACCACTGAAGCTTTCTTT.

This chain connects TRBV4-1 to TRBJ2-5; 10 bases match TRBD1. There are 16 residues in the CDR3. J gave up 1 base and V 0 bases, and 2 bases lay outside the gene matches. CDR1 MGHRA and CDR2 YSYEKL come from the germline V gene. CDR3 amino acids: CASSQDGTGVQETQYF. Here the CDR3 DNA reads TGCGCCAGCAGCCAAGACGGGACAGGGGTCCAAGAGACCCAGTACTTC.

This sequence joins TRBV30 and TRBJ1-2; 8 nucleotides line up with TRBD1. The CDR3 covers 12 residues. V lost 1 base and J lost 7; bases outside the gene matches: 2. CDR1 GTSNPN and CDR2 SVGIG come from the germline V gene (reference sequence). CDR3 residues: CAWSEQGVGYTF. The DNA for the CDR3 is TGTGCCTGGAGTGAACAGGGGGTTGGCTACACCTTC.

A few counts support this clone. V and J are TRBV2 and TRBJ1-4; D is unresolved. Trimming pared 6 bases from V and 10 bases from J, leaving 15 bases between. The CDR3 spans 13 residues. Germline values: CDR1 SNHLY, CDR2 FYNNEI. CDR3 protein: CASRDGNRGKLFF. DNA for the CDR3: TGTGCCAGCAGAGACGGAAATCGGGGAAAACTGTTTTTT.